A single sample is the source of the 8 T cell receptor beta chains below, sequenced in a study of metastatic and nonmetastatic thyroid tumors. Among the patients, none had received any treatment before thyroid surgery. TCRdb reassembled clones from the PCR reads with MiXCR. The table records 25,000 or so clones, more than 25% of them present only once. Sequenced input: blood. The receptors stem from a female donor with papillary thyroid cancer or a benign thyroid nodule (not recorded which). Some clones in this sample may be carry-over from other donors' samples.

V and J are TRBV6-1 and TRBJ1-6, with TRBD1 matching 7 bases. The V and J ends lost 3 bases and 7 bases, in that order; junction bases with no gene match: 3. In germline, CDR1 is MNHNS, CDR2 SASEGT. The CDR3 runs to 14 residues. The CDR3 loop is CASSEGTENSPLHF. CDR3 nucleotides: TGTGCCAGCAGTGAGGGGACAGAGAATTCACCCCTCCACTTT.

This clone was detected many times. The V call is TRBV10-1, the J call TRBJ2-5; 8 positions agree with TRBD1. CDR3 length equals 14 residues. V shed 2 bases and J 4 bases; nucleotides not matched to a gene: 3. Looked up from germline, CDR1 is WNHNN and CDR2 is SYGVQD (reference sequence). The CDR3 spells CASSEGQGGETQYF. The CDR3 DNA is TGCGCCAGCAGTGAGGGACAGGGAGGAGAGACCCAGTACTTC.

V usage is TRBV14 and J usage is TRBJ1-3, with a tentative D call TRBD1 (6 bases). V gave up 2 bases and J gave up 1 base, with 12 bases separating them. Germline CDR1 SGHDN, CDR2 FVKESK. The CDR3 loop spans 16 amino acids. The CDR3 is CASSQSTGFSGNTIYF. The DNA of the CDR3 is TGTGCCAGCAGCCAATCAACAGGGTTTTCTGGAAACACCATATATTTT.

A remark on this clone: Compared with germline, one end of the junction differs, possibly owing to a read error. The chain carries TRBV4-2 and TRBJ1-4; perhaps TRBD1 as D (5 bases). The CDR3 loop spans 16 amino acids. Germline lookup yields CDR1 LGHNA and CDR2 YNFKEQ. The CDR3 coding sequence is TGTGCCAGCGGCCAAGGGACGAGAGGAACTAACGAAAAACTGTTTTTT. It yields the protein CASGQGTRGTNEKLFF.

The table lists this clone with a few counts. This chain joins TRBV6-1 and TRBJ2-1; tentatively, D is TRBD2 (6 bases). The CDR3 is 16 amino acids. Germline-derived CDR1 and CDR2 are MNHNS and SASEGT. Deletions cut 5 bases from V and 3 bases from J, with 17 bases between. Here the CDR3 reads CASSTQDSGYYNEQFF. CDR3 nucleotides: TGTGCCAGCAGTACCCAGGATAGCGGATACTACAATGAGCAGTTCTTC.

The table lists this clone with a few counts. The chain combines TRBV19 with TRBJ2-7; no definite D call. The length of the CDR3 is 11 residues. V was cut by 5 bases and J by 2 bases, with 4 bases left in between. Germline CDR1 and CDR2: LNHDA and SQIVND (reference sequence). Here the CDR3 DNA reads TGTGCCAGTAGTGGGGCCTACGAGCAGTACTTC. As protein: CASSGAYEQYF.

This clone was observed at least ten times. This chain links TRBV5-1 with TRBJ2-1; 9 positions agree with TRBD1. The CDR3 is 16 residues long. The V gene's germline CDR1 is SGHRS and CDR2 YFSETQ. The junction had 8 bases not matched to a gene; V was cut back by 4 bases and J by 3 bases. The CDR3 nucleotides are TGCGCCAGCAGCGCAACAGGGGGCCTATACTACAATGAGCAGTTCTTC. It translates to CASSATGGLYYNEQFF.

This clone was counted ten times or more. The chain recombines TRBV25-1 with TRBJ1-2; D might be TRBD1 (5 bases). The CDR3 runs to 13 residues. Germline lookup yields CDR1 MGHDK and CDR2 SYGVNS. The ends were cut back, 5 bases at V and 7 bases at J, with 14 bases in the middle. The CDR3 spells CASSKNTDTGYTF. CDR3 nucleotide sequence: TGTGCCAGCAGTAAGAATACGGACACTGGCTACACCTTC.